The clone carrying this T cell receptor (beta chain) came up a few times. The antigen remains unidentified. With V trimmed by 4 bases and J by 2 bases, 5 bases remained unmatched. The germline V gene has CDR1 LNHNV and CDR2 YYDKDF (reference sequence). This CDR3 has 16 amino acids. 5'RACE with constant-segment primers built TCRalpha and TCRbeta cDNA libraries with UMIs. TCRdb independently ran MiXCR on the 5' RACE reads; one entry per CDR3 protein. This table has about 200,000 distinct CDR3 sequences, approximately 10% appearing once. The data stem from a study of T-cell memory formation after mild COVID-19. Study conclusions and caveats: Researchers found some responding clones in pre-infection memory, a sign that cross-reactive memory joined. The CD4+ clones that contracted clustered mainly within CM and EM, and the CD8+ clones concentrated in EMRA.

This TCR was recovered from a man aged 18 to 29 who had mild COVID-19 (a few samples of this study predate the infection). Cell type and time point are not known. Input material: PBMCs or a T cell subset sorted from them (not recorded which). The chain links TRBV15 to TRBJ2-1, with TRBD2 matching 10 bases. DNA for the CDR3: TGTGCCACCAGCATCGGACTAGCGGTCCCCTACAATGAGCAGTTCTTC. Amino acids: CATSIGLAVPYNEQFF.